This T cell receptor (beta chain) stems from a study of blood T cell repertoires in COVID-19. TCRdb's copy holds only in-frame clones and misses some; the assay was immunoSEQ multiplex PCR. The table lists 240,000 or so clones, around 81% of them singletons. Germline CDR1 MGHDK, CDR2 SYGVNS. This CDR3 spans 14 amino acids. V lost 9 bases and J lost 3; bases outside the gene matches: 6. Sequencing used peripheral blood. The chain uses TRBV25-1 and TRBJ1-5, with TRBD1 matching 9 bases. The clonotype was recovered from a woman of 80 years or more with COVID-19, enrolled during active disease. CDR3 DNA sequence: TGTGCCAGTGTGGGACAGGGAGACAATCAGCCCCAGCATTTT. The encoded protein is CASVGQGDNQPQHF.